This TCR beta chain appears in the sequencing data of a study of response to subunit inactivated influenza vaccine. Using its own MiXCR run on the RT-PCR reads, TCRdb lists one record per CDR3 protein. Here the sample spans about 500,000 distinct CDR3 sequences, about 17% being singletons. V lost 5 bases, J lost 5 bases, and 7 bases stayed unmatched. This CDR3 contains 16 residues. Germline assignment: CDR1 SEHNR and CDR2 FQNEAQ (reference sequence). The sequence derives from a man between 50 and 69 years old who received an inactivated influenza vaccine. Sample: CD4+ T cells sorted from PBMCs, taken around 25 months after vaccination. The rearrangement uses TRBV7-9 and TRBJ2-1; 12 nucleotides agree with TRBD2. CDR3 sequence (DNA): TGTGCCAGCAGCGCAGGGACTAGCGGGCGAAACAATGAGCAGTTCTTC. Encoded protein: CASSAGTSGRNNEQFF.